This entry describes one T cell receptor beta chain. This specimen comes from a study of blood T cell repertoires in COVID-19. About the research overall: T cells, B-cell-depleted T cells, or PBMCs supplied cDNA or gDNA.

In the authors' methods: Estimates of nucleated cell counts were drawn from the amplification of reference gene primers. Assay used: immunoSEQ multiplex PCR; TCRdb lists only in-frame clones, some missing. V and J calls and clone size are given by that table; D and trimming were obtained from the DNA. The sample carries 200,000 to 250,000 clones, about four fifths recorded once. Germline-derived CDR1 and CDR2 are MDHEN and SYDVKM. Losses at the gene ends were 4 bases for V and 9 bases for J; bases not matched to a gene: 7. The CDR3 runs to 14 residues. The rearrangement uses TRBV28 and TRBJ2-1; TRBD2 matches at 9 bases. Sample: peripheral blood. This clonotype was sampled from a woman younger than 30 with acute or convalescent COVID-19. The CDR3 protein is CASSSTGGRVEQFF. DNA of the CDR3: TGTGCCAGCAGTTCTACCGGCGGGAGGGTTGAGCAGTTCTTC.